This passage covers 5 T cell receptor beta chains from one sample sequenced in a study of shared clonotypes between healthy human individuals. Clones were read by immunoSEQ multiplex PCR, and TCRdb kept only the in-frame ones, dropping some. The table lists fewer than 600,000 clones, about 74% of them singletons, with 12% in the top ten. Source material: PBMCs. The receptor source for this set is a woman aged 35 to 49 in good health. Some clones in this sample may be carry-over from other donors' samples.

This chain connects TRBV25-1 to TRBJ2-1, with 13 bases fitting TRBD2. In germline, CDR1 is MGHDK, CDR2 SYGVNS. This CDR3 region has 17 residues. Trimming removed 6 bases from V and 4 bases from J; junction bases left unmatched: 9. The CDR3 loop is CASRPGLAGNLYNEQFF. In DNA form, the CDR3 reads TGTGCCAGCAGACCGGGACTAGCGGGAAATTTGTACAATGAGCAGTTCTTC.

There are a few counts of this clone. The gene calls are TRBV25-1 and TRBJ2-5; 12 bases fit TRBD2. Germline assignment: CDR1 MGHDK and CDR2 SYGVNS. With V trimmed by 5 bases and J by 5 bases, 6 bases remained unmatched. This CDR3 has 15 amino acids. As DNA, the CDR3 is TGTGCCAGCAGTATGACTAGCGGGAGTCGGGAGACCCAGTACTTC. Its protein is CASSMTSGSRETQYF.

Notes on this clone: The same CDR3 also results from other DNA sequences found in this sample. The V call is TRBV9, the J call TRBJ1-3, with TRBD1 matching over 7 bases. Germline V lookup: CDR1 SGDLS, CDR2 YYNGEE. V lost 4 bases to trimming and J lost 4 bases; unmatched junction nucleotides: 5. The CDR3 spans 14 residues. The CDR3 sequence is CASSPTGLGNTIYF. The CDR3 DNA follows: TGTGCCAGCAGCCCGACAGGGCTCGGAAACACCATATATTTT.

This clone was seen only a few times. The chain carries TRBV5-6 and TRBJ2-1, with D unresolved. Germline V gives CDR1 SGHDT, CDR2 YYEEEE. Trimming shortened V by 2 bases and J by 8 bases, and 17 bases separated the two germline ends. This CDR3 has 15 amino acids. For the CDR3, the DNA is TGTGCCAGCAGCTTCGTCGACATGGATCTCGATGAGCAGTTCTTC. It specifies CASSFVDMDLDEQFF.

The chain combines TRBV2 with TRBJ1-5; TRBD1 aligns across 7 bases. The germline CDR1 and CDR2 sequences are SNHLY and FYNNEI. This CDR3 region has 14 residues. Trimming removed 3 bases from V and 6 bases from J; junction bases left unmatched: 5. CDR3 in amino acids: CASSETGSGQPQHF. The CDR3 nucleotides read TGTGCCAGCAGTGAGACAGGGAGCGGTCAGCCCCAGCATTTT.